A selection of T cell receptor beta chains follows, all from one sample in a study of T cell responses to AZD1222 COVID-19 vaccine. TCRdb's table, derived via immunoSEQ multiplex PCR, lists solely in-frame clones and lacks some. Of approximately 82,000 clones detected, about 93% appear once; the ten largest clones hold less than 4%. The material sequenced was peripheral blood, taken 28 days after the second AZD1222 dose. The source of these receptors is an adult who received the AZD1222 COVID-19 vaccine. CDR3s include the opening cysteine and the closing phenylalanine or tryptophan. The D gene is left open where the match is weak. Clone size is not always given. Where it is, it says once, few, many or a class for expanded clones.

.,TRBV7-9,.,TRBJ1-2,CASSLVGAEANYGYTF,TGTGCCAGCAGCTTAGTTGGGGCGGAGGCTAACTATGGCTACACCTTC
.,TRBV9,.,TRBJ1-1,CASSVEGIQNTEAFF,TGTGCCAGCAGCGTAGAGGGCATCCAGAACACTGAAGCTTTCTTT
TRBD1,TRBV6-5,.,TRBJ1-2,CASSSTDRAYGYTF,TGTGCCAGCAGTTCGACGGACAGGGCTTATGGCTACACCTTC
.,TRBV7-2,.,TRBJ2-5,CASSQKGTVLGETQYF,TGTGCCAGCAGCCAGAAGGGGACGGTGCTGGGAGAGACCCAGTACTTC
.,TRBV6-1,.,TRBJ2-7,CASSEVVRGGEQYF,TGTGCCAGCAGTGAAGTGGTCAGGGGAGGCGAGCAGTACTTC
.,TRBV18,once,TRBJ1-5,CASSPSSGVVNQPQHF,TGTGCCAGCTCACCGTCTTCGGGGGTGGTCAATCAGCCCCAGCATTTT
.,TRBV18,once,TRBJ2-1,CASSPRRDYNEQFF,TGTGCCAGCTCACCCAGGAGGGACTACAATGAGCAGTTCTTC
TRBD1,TRBV7-3,few,TRBJ2-2,CASSGDRVGVTGELFF,TGTGCCAGCAGCGGCGACAGGGTTGGAGTGACCGGGGAGCTGTTTTTT
.,TRBV7-2,.,TRBJ1-5,CASSFARMGGGNQPQHF,TGTGCCAGCAGCTTCGCACGCATGGGGGGAGGCAATCAGCCCCAGCATTTT
.,TRBV11-1,.,TRBJ2-1,CASSSAGLLYNEQFF,TGTGCCAGCAGCTCCGCAGGGTTACTATACAATGAGCAGTTCTTC
.,TRBV4-1,.,TRBJ1-4,CASSQVRFQKSDEKLFF,TGCGCCAGCAGCCAAGTAAGGTTCCAAAAATCAGATGAAAAACTGTTTTTT
.,TRBV7-2,.,TRBJ2-7,CASSFPPGFEQYF,TGTGCCAGCAGCTTCCCGCCAGGGTTCGAGCAGTACTTC
.,TRBV29-1,.,TRBJ1-2,CSAKPEGDF,TGCAGCGCCAAACCGGAGGGAGACTTC
.,TRBV12-5,few,TRBJ1-2,CASALFGDYGYTF,TGTGCTAGTGCCTTGTTCGGGGACTATGGCTACACCTTC
TRBD2,TRBV19,.,TRBJ2-1,CASSSGGTGEQFF,TGTGCCAGTAGTAGCGGGGGGACGGGGGAGCAGTTCTTC
.,TRBV7-8,.,TRBJ1-5,CASSLGRGTTHQPQHF,TGTGCCAGCAGCTTAGGGAGGGGAACAACCCATCAGCCCCAGCATTTT
TRBD1,TRBV6-5,.,TRBJ1-1,CASSYAGGTEAFF,TGTGCCAGCAGTTACGCAGGGGGCACTGAAGCTTTCTTT
.,TRBV30,.,TRBJ1-1,CAWTVSMNTEAFF,TGTGCCTGGACAGTATCAATGAACACTGAAGCTTTCTTT
.,TRBV11-2,once,TRBJ1-1,CASSSSSWNTEAFF,TGTGCCAGCAGCTCAAGTTCATGGAACACTGAAGCTTTCTTT
.,TRBV7-3,.,TRBJ1-5,CASSWVFSGQPQHF,TGTGCCAGCAGCTGGGTCTTTTCGGGTCAGCCCCAGCATTTT
.,TRBV11-2,.,TRBJ1-4,CASSLEVVGKLFF,TGTGCCAGCAGCTTAGAGGTTGTGGGGAAACTGTTTTTT
.,TRBV11-3,.,TRBJ1-4,CASSPGQSNEKLFF,TGTGCCAGCAGCCCAGGACAGAGTAATGAAAAACTGTTTTTT